The 31 T cell receptor beta chains listed next were all sequenced from one sample in a study of T cells in localized non-small cell lung cancer. The protocol was immunoSEQ multiplex PCR, while the TCRdb copy is restricted to in-frame clones and leaves out a portion. The table lists tens of thousands of clones, around 92% of them singletons. Material: peripheral blood, obtained before any cancer treatment. These receptors all come from a female donor over 55 with stage I lung adenocarcinoma.

This chain uses TRBV19 with TRBJ2-7; 14 bases line up with TRBD2. After removal of 10 bases from V and 6 bases from J, the junction contained 11 bases not matched to a gene. The CDR3 covers 15 residues. CDR1 is LNHDA and CDR2 is SQIVND in the germline V gene (reference sequence). CDR3 in amino acids: CAIPTSGGAGCEQYF. The CDR3 region has the DNA TGTGCCATCCCGACTAGCGGGGGGGCGGGGTGCGAGCAGTACTTC.

As for this clone: A read error may produce the germline difference seen at one junction end. The V gene is TRBV7-7, the J gene TRBJ2-3, with D possibly matching TRBD1 (6 bases). Germline V CDR1 and CDR2: SSHAT, FNYEAQ (reference sequence). The CDR3 totals 13 residues. CDR3 in amino acids: CASSLAGEDTQYF. The CDR3 region has the DNA TGTGCTAGCAGCTTAGCAGGGGAAGATACGCAGTATTTT.

The sample holds one count of this clone. The chain links TRBV10-1 to TRBJ2-7; TRBD2 matches at 7 bases. V lost 4 bases, J lost 1 base, and 4 bases stayed unmatched. The CDR3 is made up of 14 amino acids. Looked up from germline, CDR1 is WNHNN and CDR2 is SYGVQD (reference sequence). The CDR3 coding sequence is TGCGCCAGCAGTGGGGCCGGGGGGTCCTACGAGCAGTACTTC. Translated, it gives CASSGAGGSYEQYF.

The J gene is TRBJ2-1, the V gene TRBV7-9, with 8 bases that match TRBD2. Germline V gene sequence: CDR1 SEHNR, CDR2 FQNEAQ (reference sequence). Trimming cost V 0 bases and J 8 bases; bases outside gene matches: 6. This CDR3 is 15 amino acids long. CDR3 nucleotides: TGTGCCAGCAGCTTAGCATCGGTAGCGGGGCATGAGCAGTTCTTC. This translates into CASSLASVAGHEQFF.

The CDR3: CASSTGASGNTIYF. The CDR3 DNA sequence: TGCGCCAGCTCGACAGGTGCCTCTGGAAACACCATATATTTT. The chain couples TRBV10-1 to TRBJ1-3; D may be TRBD1 (6 bases). Trimming pared 8 bases from V and 0 bases from J, leaving 11 bases between. This CDR3 spans 14 amino acids. The V gene's germline CDR1 is WNHNN and CDR2 SYGVQD (reference sequence).

V and J are TRBV29-1 and TRBJ2-5; possibly TRBD1 or TRBD2 for D (5 bases each). The germline V gene encodes CDR1 SQVTM and CDR2 ANQGSEA. Trimming left V 4 bases short and J 5 bases short, with 14 bases between. The CDR3 is made up of 13 amino acids. The chain's CDR3 is CSVGRGSGETQYF. CDR3 sequence (DNA): TGCAGCGTTGGACGGGGCTCGGGCGAGACCCAGTACTTC.

V usage is TRBV7-9 and J usage is TRBJ2-7; perhaps TRBD2 as D (6 bases). V lost 4 bases, J lost 5 bases, and 21 bases lay in between. This CDR3 comprises 16 residues. Germline CDR1 SEHNR, CDR2 FQNEAQ (reference sequence). CDR3 sequence reads: CASSSSSRLVGHEQYF. DNA of the CDR3: TGTGCCAGCAGCTCAAGCTCCAGACTAGTTGGTCACGAGCAGTACTTC.

This sequence joins TRBV5-1 and TRBJ2-5, with D possibly matching TRBD2 (6 bases). The length of the CDR3 is 15 residues. CDR1 and CDR2 (germline): SGHRS, YFSETQ. The V end lost 1 base, the J end lost 3 bases, and 13 bases lay between the germline ends. DNA of the CDR3: TGCGCCAGCAGCTTGACCGGGGGTCAGGAAGAGACCCAGTACTTC. It codes for CASSLTGGQEETQYF. The entire variable domain, with the rest obtained from reference TRBV5-1 and TRBJ2-5, is as follows: KAGVTQTPRYLIKTRGQQVTLSCSPISGHRSVSWYQQTPGQGLQFLFEYFSETQRNKGNFPGRFSGRQFSNSRSEMNVSTLELGDSALYLCASSLTGGQEETQYFGPGTRLLVL.

The V call is TRBV7-2, the J call TRBJ1-2; D gene ambiguous. Trimming cost V 1 base and J 4 bases, with 4 bases left between them. CDR1 is SGHTA and CDR2 is FQGNSA in the germline V gene. CDR3 length: 12 amino acids. This CDR3 reads CASSLVSYGYTF. In DNA form, the CDR3 reads TGTGCCAGCAGCTTAGTCAGCTATGGCTACACCTTC. Full variable domain (rest looked up from reference TRBV7-2 and TRBJ1-2): GAGVSQSPSNKVTEKGKDVELRCDPISGHTALYWYRQSLGQGLEFLIYFQGNSAPDKSGLPSDRFSAERTGGSVSTLTIQRTQQEDSAVYLCASSLVSYGYTFGSGTRLTVV.

The gene calls are TRBV10-2 and TRBJ2-7, with D perhaps given as TRBD1 or TRBD2 (6 bases each). The CDR3 is made up of 13 amino acids. In germline, CDR1 is WSHSY, CDR2 SAAADI. The ends were cut back, 10 bases at V and 4 bases at J, with 17 bases in the middle. The CDR3 DNA reads TGCGCCACTGCACTGGGGGGCGGGTACGAGCAGTACTTC. It encodes CATALGGGYEQYF.

The chain is built from TRBV4-1 and TRBJ2-6; TRBD1 might be the D (6 bases). Germline assignment: CDR1 MGHRA and CDR2 YSYEKL. The length of the CDR3 is 17 residues. V was shortened by 0 bases and J by 4 bases, with 13 bases between the two germline ends. DNA of the CDR3: TGCGCCAGCAGCCAAGATCATGCAGGGGCGGGGGCCAACGTCCTGACTTTC. Translated: CASSQDHAGAGANVLTF.

The V call is TRBV9, the J call TRBJ2-3; possible D gene TRBD2, 7 bases. The CDR3 has 15 amino acids. The germline V and J ends were trimmed by 2 bases and 0 bases, with 10 bases remaining between them. Germline loops: CDR1 SGDLS, CDR2 YYNGEE. CDR3 DNA sequence: TGTGCCAGCAGCGTCGGGGGGCCTAGCACAGATACGCAGTATTTT. Translating it yields CASSVGGPSTDTQYF.

The CDR3 sequence is CAISESTGLYTGELFF. The CDR3 region has the DNA TGTGCCATCAGTGAGTCCACCGGACTATACACCGGGGAGCTGTTTTTT. This chain uses TRBV10-3 with TRBJ2-2; weak D call: TRBD2 (6 bases). The ends were cut back, 0 bases at V and 3 bases at J, with 11 bases in the middle. Germline CDR1 and CDR2: ENHRY and SYGVKD. CDR3 length: 16 residues.

The rearrangement uses TRBV5-1 and TRBJ2-1; 8 nucleotides align to TRBD1. The CDR3 consists of 18 residues. J was trimmed by 0 bases and V by 9 bases; bases with no gene match: 17. Germline CDR1 is SGHRS and CDR2 is YFSETQ. CDR3 in amino acids: CATSIRSTGTGSYNEQFF. DNA for the CDR3: TGCGCCACCAGTATAAGGAGCACCGGGACAGGCTCCTACAATGAGCAGTTCTTC.

The chain carries TRBV7-2 and TRBJ1-2, with 7 bases aligning to TRBD1. Germline lookup yields CDR1 SGHTA and CDR2 FQGNSA. CDR3 length equals 15 residues. The ends lost 5 bases at V and 4 bases at J; junction bases unmatched: 10. The chain's CDR3 is CASSQTGSGSYGYTF. The CDR3 bases are TGTGCCAGCAGCCAGACAGGGTCCGGAAGCTATGGCTACACCTTC.

The gene calls are TRBV6-5 and TRBJ2-7, with D possibly being TRBD1 (5 bases). The length of the CDR3 is 11 residues. The V end lost 6 bases, the J end lost 3 bases, and 6 bases lay between the germline ends. Germline V lookup: CDR1 MNHEY, CDR2 SVGAGI. CDR3 nucleotides: TGTGCCAGCAGCGACAGCTACGAGCAGTACTTC. As protein: CASSDSYEQYF.

The V and J genes are TRBV7-6 and TRBJ1-2; possible D gene TRBD1, 5 bases. Germline V gene data show CDR1 as SGHVS and CDR2 as FNYEAQ. This CDR3 region has 12 residues. V was clipped by 1 base and J by 6 bases, with 6 bases between them. CDR3: CASSLVGDGYTF. CDR3 nucleotide sequence: TGTGCCAGCAGCTTAGTGGGGGATGGCTACACCTTC.

The chain couples TRBV6-5 to TRBJ1-1; maybe TRBD1 (6 bases). Germline CDR1 MNHEY, CDR2 SVGAGI. CDR3 size: 11 residues. The ends were cut back, 6 bases at V and 8 bases at J, with 10 bases in the middle. For the CDR3, the DNA is TGTGCCAGCAGATCAACAGGGGAAGCTTTCTTT. Translating it yields CASRSTGEAFF.

This clone was picked up one time. This sequence joins TRBV4-1 and TRBJ1-6, with unresolved D. The ends were cut back, 0 bases at V and 7 bases at J, with 10 bases in the middle. CDR1 is MGHRA and CDR2 is YSYEKL in the germline V gene. CDR3 length: 15 residues. The CDR3 region has the DNA TGCGCCAGCAGCCAAGATAAGCTGGGGAATTCACCCCTCCACTTT. This gives the protein CASSQDKLGNSPLHF.

The gene calls are TRBV29-1 and TRBJ1-2; 12 bases map to TRBD1. Trimming took 4 bases from V and 4 from J; bases not matched to a gene: 10. CDR1 SQVTM and CDR2 ANQGSEA come from the germline V gene. The CDR3 covers 16 residues. As DNA, the CDR3 is TGCAGCGTTGTACCGGGACAGGGGGCGCCCGGCTATGGCTACACCTTC. It specifies CSVVPGQGAPGYGYTF.

The chain combines TRBV4-3 with TRBJ2-7; 12 bases match TRBD2. V lost 5 bases, J lost 6 bases, and 11 bases stayed unmatched. Germline assignment: CDR1 LGHNA and CDR2 YSLEER. This CDR3 is 16 amino acids long. This CDR3 reads CASSFRLAGVRAEQYF. CDR3 DNA: TGCGCCAGCAGCTTCCGACTAGCGGGGGTCCGGGCCGAGCAGTACTTC.

This chain connects TRBV19 to TRBJ1-5; D gene uncertain. V lost 3 bases and J lost 0, with 15 bases in between. The germline CDR1 and CDR2 sequences are LNHDA and SQIVND (reference sequence). The CDR3 consists of 17 residues. CDR3 residues: CASSIMAAITSNQPQHF. CDR3 sequence (DNA): TGTGCCAGTAGTATTATGGCAGCTATCACTAGCAATCAGCCCCAGCATTTT. Together with reference TRBV19 and TRBJ1-5, the CDR3 gives the full variable domain: DGGITQSPKYLFRKEGQNVTLSCEQNLNHDAMYWYRQDPGQGLRLIYYSQIVNDFQKGDIAEGYSVSREKKESFPLTVTSAQKNPTAFYLCASSIMAAITSNQPQHFGDGTRLSIL.

This clone showed up just once. The chain joins TRBV9 to TRBJ2-3, with D unresolved. The CDR3 spans 15 residues. Germline CDR1 is SGDLS and CDR2 is YYNGEE. V was cut by 4 bases and J by 2 bases, with 14 bases left in between. In DNA form, the CDR3 reads TGTGCCAGCAGCCCCCGGAGTGGTGCCACAGATACGCAGTATTTT. This gives the protein CASSPRSGATDTQYF.

The rearrangement links TRBV7-3 to TRBJ2-3; 9 bases map to TRBD2. The germline gives CDR1 SGHTA, CDR2 FQGTGA. V was clipped by 2 bases and J by 4 bases; unmatched bases: 4. The CDR3 is 15 residues long. CDR3 in amino acids: CASSLGGGAPDTQYF. Written as DNA, the CDR3 is TGTGCCAGCAGCTTAGGCGGGGGGGCCCCAGATACGCAGTATTTT.

This sequence joins TRBV6-1 and TRBJ1-6; TRBD1 aligns across 10 bases. The CDR3 length is 16 residues. V shed 4 bases and J 6 bases; nucleotides not matched to a gene: 6. The germline V gene encodes CDR1 MNHNS and CDR2 SASEGT. CDR3 protein: CASSGRQGAINSPLHF. The CDR3 DNA sequence: TGTGCCAGCAGTGGCAGACAGGGGGCAATTAATTCACCCCTCCACTTT.

This rearrangement joins TRBV5-4 to TRBJ2-2; 7 positions agree with TRBD2. The CDR3 consists of 15 residues. CDR1 SGHNT and CDR2 YYREEE come from the germline V gene (reference sequence). V gave up 1 base and J gave up 6 bases; unmatched junction bases: 6. The DNA for the CDR3 is TGTGCCAGCAGCTTGCGTCTAGCGGTAGCCGGGGAGCTGTTTTTT. It translates to CASSLRLAVAGELFF. Looking up the rest from reference TRBV5-4 and TRBJ2-2 gives the full variable domain: ETGVTQSPTHLIKTRGQQVTLRCSSQSGHNTVSWYQQALGQGPQFIFQYYREEENGRGNFPPRFSGLQFPNYSSELNVNALELDDSALYLCASSLRLAVAGELFFGEGSRLTVL.

The chain links TRBV18 to TRBJ1-5, with D perhaps matching TRBD1 (5 bases). CDR1 and CDR2 from the germline V gene are KGHSH and LQKENI. V was pared by 2 bases and J by 1 base, with 9 bases between. The CDR3 runs to 15 residues. The CDR3 region has the DNA TGTGCCAGCTCACCAGAAGCAGGGAGCAATCAGCCCCAGCATTTT. This codes for CASSPEAGSNQPQHF.

This clone was picked up one time. This chain connects TRBV6-5 to TRBJ2-1; D is uncertain. Looked up from germline, CDR1 is MNHEY and CDR2 is SVGAGI. V lost 6 bases to trimming and J lost 0 bases, with 12 bases between them. CDR3 size: 15 residues. The CDR3 nucleotides are TGTGCCAGCAGCCCGGCCAGCCTCTCCTACAATGAGCAGTTCTTC. Its protein product is CASSPASLSYNEQFF.

This rearrangement joins TRBV4-1 to TRBJ1-6; TRBD1 is a possible D gene (5 bases). Trimming took 4 bases from V and 3 from J, leaving 13 bases between them. CDR3 length: 16 amino acids. Looked up from germline, CDR1 is MGHRA and CDR2 is YSYEKL. The CDR3 reads CASSPETDIYNSPLHF. The CDR3 bases are TGCGCCAGCAGCCCCGAGACAGATATCTATAATTCACCCCTCCACTTT.

The chain couples TRBV19 to TRBJ2-7; the match to TRBD1 covers 11 bases. Losses at the gene ends were 7 bases for V and 2 bases for J; bases not matched to a gene: 4. This CDR3 is 14 amino acids long. CDR1 is LNHDA, CDR2 SQIVND, per germline (reference sequence). This chain's CDR3 is CASMGGQGAYEQYF. The DNA of the CDR3 is TGTGCCAGTATGGGGGGACAGGGGGCCTACGAGCAGTACTTC.

The rearrangement uses TRBV7-9 and TRBJ1-1, with 7 positions matching TRBD1. This CDR3 contains 15 residues. CDR1 and CDR2 from the germline V gene are SEHNR and FQNEAQ (reference sequence). Trimming took 5 bases from V and 2 from J; bases not matched to a gene: 8. CDR3 DNA sequence: TGTGCCAGCAGCCCCGGCACAGGGGTCAACACTGAAGCTTTCTTT. It codes for CASSPGTGVNTEAFF.